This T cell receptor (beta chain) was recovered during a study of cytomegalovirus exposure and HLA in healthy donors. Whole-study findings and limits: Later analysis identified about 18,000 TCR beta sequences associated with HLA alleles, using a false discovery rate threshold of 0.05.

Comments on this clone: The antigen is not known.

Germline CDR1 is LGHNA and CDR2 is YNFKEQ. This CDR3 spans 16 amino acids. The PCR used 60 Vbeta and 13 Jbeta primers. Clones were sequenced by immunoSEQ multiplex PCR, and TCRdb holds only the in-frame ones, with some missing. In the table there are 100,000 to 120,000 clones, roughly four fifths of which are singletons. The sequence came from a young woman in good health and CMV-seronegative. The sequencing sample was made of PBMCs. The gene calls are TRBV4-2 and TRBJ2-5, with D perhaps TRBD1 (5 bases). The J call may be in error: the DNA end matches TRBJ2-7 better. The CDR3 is CASSQSDSHSSYEQYF. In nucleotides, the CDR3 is TGTGCCAGCAGCCAATCTGACAGTCATAGCTCCTACGAGCAGTACTTC.